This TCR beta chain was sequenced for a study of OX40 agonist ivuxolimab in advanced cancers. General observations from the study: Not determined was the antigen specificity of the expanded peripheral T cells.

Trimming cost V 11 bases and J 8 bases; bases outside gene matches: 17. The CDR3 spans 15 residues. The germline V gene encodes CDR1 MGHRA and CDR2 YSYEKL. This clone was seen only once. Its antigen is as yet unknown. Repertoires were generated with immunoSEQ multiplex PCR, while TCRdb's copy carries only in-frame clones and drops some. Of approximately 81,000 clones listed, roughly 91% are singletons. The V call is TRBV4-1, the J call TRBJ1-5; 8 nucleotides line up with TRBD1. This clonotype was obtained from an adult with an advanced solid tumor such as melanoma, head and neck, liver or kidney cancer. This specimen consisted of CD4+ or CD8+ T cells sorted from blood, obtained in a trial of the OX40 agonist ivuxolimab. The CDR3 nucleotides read TGCGCCGTATCACAGGGGAACAGGGGGATTGAGCCCCAGCATTTT. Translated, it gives CAVSQGNRGIEPQHF.